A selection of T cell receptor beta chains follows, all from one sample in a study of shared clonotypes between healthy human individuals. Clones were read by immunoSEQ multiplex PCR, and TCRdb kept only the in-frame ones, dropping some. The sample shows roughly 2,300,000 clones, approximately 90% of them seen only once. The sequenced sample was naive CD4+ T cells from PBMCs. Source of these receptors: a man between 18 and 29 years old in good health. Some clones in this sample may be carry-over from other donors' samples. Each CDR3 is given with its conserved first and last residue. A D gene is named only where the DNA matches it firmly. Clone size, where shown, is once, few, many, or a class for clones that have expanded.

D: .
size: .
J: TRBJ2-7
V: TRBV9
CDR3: CASSPRSQSIEQYF
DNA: TGTGCCAGCAGCCCCCGTAGCCAGTCGATCGAGCAGTACTTC

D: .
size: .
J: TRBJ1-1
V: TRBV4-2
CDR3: CASSQDPNTEAFF
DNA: TGTGCCAGCAGCCAAGATCCGAACACTGAAGCTTTCTTT

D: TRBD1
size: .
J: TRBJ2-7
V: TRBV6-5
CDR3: CASRVPGQAPYEQYF
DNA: TGTGCCAGCAGGGTCCCCGGACAGGCACCCTACGAGCAGTACTTC

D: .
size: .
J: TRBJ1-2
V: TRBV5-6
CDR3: CASSLVRLGGFGYTF
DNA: TGTGCCAGCAGCTTGGTTCGTCTCGGGGGATTTGGCTACACCTTC

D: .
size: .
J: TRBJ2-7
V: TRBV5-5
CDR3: CASSLGAGEQYF
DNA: TGTGCCAGCAGCTTGGGTGCTGGGGAGCAGTACTTC

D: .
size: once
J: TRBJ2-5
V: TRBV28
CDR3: CASSLLETQYF
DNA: TGTGCCAGCAGTTTATTAGAGACCCAGTACTTC

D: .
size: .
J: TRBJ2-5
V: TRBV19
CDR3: CASSTRQVETQYF
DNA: TGTGCCAGTAGTACTAGACAGGTGGAGACCCAGTACTTC

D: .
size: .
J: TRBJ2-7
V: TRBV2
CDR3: CASRVYSYEQYF
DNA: TGTGCCAGCAGGGTATACTCCTACGAGCAGTACTTC

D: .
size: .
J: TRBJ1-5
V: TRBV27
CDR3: CASSLIAQGSDQPQHF
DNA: TGTGCCAGCAGTTTAATCGCTCAGGGATCGGATCAGCCCCAGCATTTT

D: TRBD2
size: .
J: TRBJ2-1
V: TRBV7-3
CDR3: CASSLGLAGGEQFF
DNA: TGTGCCAGCAGCCTCGGACTAGCGGGAGGTGAGCAGTTCTTC

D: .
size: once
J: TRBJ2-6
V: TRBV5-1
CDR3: CASSLVPTSGANVLTF
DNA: TGCGCCAGCAGCTTAGTACCGACCTCTGGGGCCAACGTCCTGACTTTC

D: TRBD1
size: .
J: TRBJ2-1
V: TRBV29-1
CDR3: CSAPKGDRGRNNEQFF
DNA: TGCAGCGCCCCCAAAGGAGACAGGGGGCGAAACAATGAGCAGTTCTTC

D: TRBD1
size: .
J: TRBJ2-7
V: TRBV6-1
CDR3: CAIRAGQGGYEQYF
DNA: TGTGCCATCAGGGCCGGACAGGGTGGTTACGAGCAGTACTTC

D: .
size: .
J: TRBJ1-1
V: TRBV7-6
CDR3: CASSLAGLAFF
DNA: TGTGCCAGCAGCTTAGCGGGGTTAGCTTTCTTT

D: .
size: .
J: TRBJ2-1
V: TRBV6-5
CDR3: CAEGEDKYNEQFF
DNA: TGTGCAGAGGGGGAGGACAAGTACAATGAGCAGTTCTTC

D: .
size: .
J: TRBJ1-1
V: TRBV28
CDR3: CASSSPPNTEAFF
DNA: TGTGCCAGCAGTTCCCCCCCGAACACTGAAGCTTTCTTT

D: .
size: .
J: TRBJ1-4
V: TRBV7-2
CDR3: CASSLTYADEKLFF
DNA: TGTGCCAGCAGCTTGACCTATGCTGATGAAAAACTGTTTTTT

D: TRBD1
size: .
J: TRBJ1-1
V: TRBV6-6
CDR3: CASSDRGPFTEAFF
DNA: TGTGCCAGCAGTGACAGGGGGCCTTTCACTGAAGCTTTCTTT

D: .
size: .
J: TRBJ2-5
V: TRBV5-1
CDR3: CASSLRDRYQETQYF
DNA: TGCGCCAGCAGCTTGCGTGACCGCTACCAAGAGACCCAGTACTTC

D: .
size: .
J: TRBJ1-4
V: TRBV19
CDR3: CASSITGPGRWTVKEKLFF
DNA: TGTGCCAGTAGTATCACCGGGCCGGGACGGTGGACCGTAAAAGAAAAACTGTTTTTT

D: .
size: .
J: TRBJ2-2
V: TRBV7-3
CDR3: CASSLLAGAGGELFF
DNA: TGTGCCAGCAGCTTATTGGCGGGGGCTGGCGGGGAGCTGTTTTTT

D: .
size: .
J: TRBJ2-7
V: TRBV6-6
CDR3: CASSRHEAYYEQYF
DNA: TGTGCCAGCAGTCGACACGAGGCCTACTACGAGCAGTACTTC

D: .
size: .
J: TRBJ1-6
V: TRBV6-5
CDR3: CASSYSNTGVSPLHF
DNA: TGTGCCAGCAGTTACTCGAACACGGGGGTTTCACCCCTCCACTTT

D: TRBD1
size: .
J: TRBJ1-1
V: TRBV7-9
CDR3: CASSQDRATEAFF
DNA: TGTGCCAGCAGCCAGGACAGGGCCACTGAAGCTTTCTTT

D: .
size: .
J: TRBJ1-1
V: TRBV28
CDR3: CASSGTGTENTEAFF
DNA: TGTGCCAGCAGTGGAACCGGGACCGAGAACACTGAAGCTTTCTTT

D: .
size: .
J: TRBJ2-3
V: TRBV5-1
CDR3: CASSLEDSTDTQYF
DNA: TGCGCCAGCAGCTTGGAGGACAGCACAGATACGCAGTATTTT